This TCR beta chain was identified during a study of blood T cells in healthy people across ages. Study-wide findings and caveats: Significant beta diversity loss was already apparent by age approximately 37, declining roughly linearly.

In this sample, this clonotype turned up a few times. Its target is unknown. Relative to the germline gene, one junction end is altered; a read error may explain this. This CDR3 comprises 14 residues. Germline CDR1 and CDR2: SGDLS and YYNGEE. Using a J-beta primer mix together with a sample-barcoded 5' primer, a second PCR was run for roughly 7 to 12 cycles. MiXCR, applied by TCRdb to the 5' RACE reads, yields one record per CDR3 protein. Here the sample spans 550,000 to 700,000 distinct CDR3 sequences, 27% being singletons. The extraction recovered at least 5.5 micrograms of total RNA per sample. The specimen sequenced was blood. The J gene is TRBJ2-5, the V gene TRBV9, with 7 bases lining up with TRBD2. This receptor was taken from a woman in her 70s in good health. CDR3 DNA: TGTGCCAGCAGCGTAGAGCGGGGCCAAGAGACCCAGTGCTTC. Translation: CASSVERGQETQCF.